This T cell receptor beta chain was documented in a study of TIL therapy for anti-PD-1-resistant metastatic lung cancer. About the study: Tumors carried a median around 1.4 non-synonymous mutations per megabase.

Trimming stripped 4 bases from V and 4 bases from J, with 14 bases between. The CDR3 is made up of 13 amino acids. Germline-derived CDR1 and CDR2 are SQVTM and ANQGSEA. The libraries were made with immunoSEQ v3. Only in-frame clones appear in the TCRdb table, and some are missing; sequencing was by immunoSEQ multiplex PCR. Of more than 90,000 clones listed, roughly two thirds were seen once; the top ten hold 9.5% to 12%. Time point noted: pre-treatment sample, taken before nivolumab and TIL therapy. Tumor tissue came from excised metastases, mostly pleural nodules or supraclavicular lymph nodes. Sequencing was performed on tumor tissue, taken at baseline. The receptor was isolated from a person aged 25 to 85 with non-small cell lung cancer. The gene calls are TRBV29-1 and TRBJ2-7; D is unresolved. Here the CDR3 reads CSVVGIGSYEQYF. The CDR3 DNA reads TGCAGCGTTGTGGGCATAGGTTCGTACGAGCAGTACTTC.